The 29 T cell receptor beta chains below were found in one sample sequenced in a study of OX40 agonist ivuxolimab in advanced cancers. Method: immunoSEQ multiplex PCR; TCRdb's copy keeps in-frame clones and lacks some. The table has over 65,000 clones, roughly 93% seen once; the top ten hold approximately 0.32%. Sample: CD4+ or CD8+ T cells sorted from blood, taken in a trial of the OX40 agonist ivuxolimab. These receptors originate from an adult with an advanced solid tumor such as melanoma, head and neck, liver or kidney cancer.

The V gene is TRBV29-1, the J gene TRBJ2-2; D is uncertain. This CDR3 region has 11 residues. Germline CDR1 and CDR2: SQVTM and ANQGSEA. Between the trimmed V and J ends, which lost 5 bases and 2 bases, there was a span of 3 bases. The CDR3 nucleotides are TGCAGCGTTATAAACACCGGGGAGCTGTTTTTT. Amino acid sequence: CSVINTGELFF.

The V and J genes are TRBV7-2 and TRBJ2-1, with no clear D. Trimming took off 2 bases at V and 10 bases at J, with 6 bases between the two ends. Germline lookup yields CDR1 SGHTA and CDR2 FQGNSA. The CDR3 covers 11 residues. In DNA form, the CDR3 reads TGTGCCAGCAGCTTAAAAGTGGAGCAGTTCTTC. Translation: CASSLKVEQFF.

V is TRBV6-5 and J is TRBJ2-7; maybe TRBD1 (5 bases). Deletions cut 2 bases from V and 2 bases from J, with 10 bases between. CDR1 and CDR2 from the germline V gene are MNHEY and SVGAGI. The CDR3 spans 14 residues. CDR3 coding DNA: TGTGCCAGCAGTTACCCAGGGCCCCCCTACGAGCAGTACTTC. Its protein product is CASSYPGPPYEQYF.

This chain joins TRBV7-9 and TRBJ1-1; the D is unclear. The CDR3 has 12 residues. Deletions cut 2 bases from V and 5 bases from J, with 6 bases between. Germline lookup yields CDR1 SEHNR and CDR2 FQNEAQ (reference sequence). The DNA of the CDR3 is TGTGCCAGCAGCTTATCATGGACTGAAGCTTTCTTT. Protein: CASSLSWTEAFF.

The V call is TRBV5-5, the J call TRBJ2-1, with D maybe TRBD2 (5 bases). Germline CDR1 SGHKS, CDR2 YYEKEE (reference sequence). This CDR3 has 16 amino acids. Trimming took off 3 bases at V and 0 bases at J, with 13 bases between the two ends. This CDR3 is CASSSGAGDSYNEQFF. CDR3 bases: TGTGCCAGCAGCTCCGGTGCCGGGGACTCCTACAATGAGCAGTTCTTC.

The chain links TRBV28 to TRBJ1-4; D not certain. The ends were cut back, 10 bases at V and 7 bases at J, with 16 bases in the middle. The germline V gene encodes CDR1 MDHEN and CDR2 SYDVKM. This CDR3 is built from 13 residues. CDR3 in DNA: TGTGCCACCGAGACGAGGGTGGCTGAAAAACTGTTTTTT. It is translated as CATETRVAEKLFF.

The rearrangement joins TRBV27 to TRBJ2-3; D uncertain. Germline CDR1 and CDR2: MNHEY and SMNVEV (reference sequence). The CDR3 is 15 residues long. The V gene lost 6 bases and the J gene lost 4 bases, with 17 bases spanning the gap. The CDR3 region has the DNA TGTGCCAGCAGAATACCGGCCGCCGGCGCAGATACGCAGTATTTT. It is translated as CASRIPAAGADTQYF.

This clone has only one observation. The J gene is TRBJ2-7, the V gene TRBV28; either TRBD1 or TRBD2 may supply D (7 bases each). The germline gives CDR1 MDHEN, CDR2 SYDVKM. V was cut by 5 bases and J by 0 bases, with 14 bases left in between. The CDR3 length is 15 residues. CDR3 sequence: CASSPRGGVSYEQYF. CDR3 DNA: TGTGCCAGCAGTCCCAGGGGGGGGGTCTCCTACGAGCAGTACTTC.

CDR3 DNA sequence: TGTGCCAGCAGCCTCTCAGCTAATGAAAAACTGTTTTTT. Translation gives CASSLSANEKLFF. The chain couples TRBV7-9 to TRBJ1-4; no firm D call. CDR3 length: 13 amino acids. Germline CDR1 reads SEHNR; CDR2 reads FQNEAQ (reference sequence). Trimming removed 5 bases from V and 3 bases from J, with 7 bases in between.

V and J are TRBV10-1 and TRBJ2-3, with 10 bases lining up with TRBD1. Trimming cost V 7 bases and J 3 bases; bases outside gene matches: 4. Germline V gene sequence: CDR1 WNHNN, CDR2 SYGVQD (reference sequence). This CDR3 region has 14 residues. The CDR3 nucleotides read TGCGCCAGCATATCGGGACAGGGGACAGATACGCAGTATTTT. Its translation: CASISGQGTDTQYF.

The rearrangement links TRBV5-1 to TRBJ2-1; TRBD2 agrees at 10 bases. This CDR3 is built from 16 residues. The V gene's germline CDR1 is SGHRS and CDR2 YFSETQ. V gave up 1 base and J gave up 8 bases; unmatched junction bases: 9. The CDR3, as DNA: TGCGCCAGCAGCTTGCTGCCTAGCGGGAGTATTTATGAGCAGTTCTTC. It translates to CASSLLPSGSIYEQFF.

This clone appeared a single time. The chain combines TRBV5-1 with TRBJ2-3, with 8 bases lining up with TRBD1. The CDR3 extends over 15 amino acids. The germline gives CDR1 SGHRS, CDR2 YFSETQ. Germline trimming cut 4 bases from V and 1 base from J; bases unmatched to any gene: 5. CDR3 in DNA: TGCGCCAGCAGCGACCCGGGACAGGGCACAGATACGCAGTATTTT. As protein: CASSDPGQGTDTQYF.

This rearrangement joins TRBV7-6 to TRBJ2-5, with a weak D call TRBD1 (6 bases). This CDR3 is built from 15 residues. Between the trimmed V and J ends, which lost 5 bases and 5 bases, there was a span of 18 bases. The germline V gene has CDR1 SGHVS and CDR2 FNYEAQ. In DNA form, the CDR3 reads TGTGCCAGCAGCCGACAAGAAGGGGGTGGGGAGACCCAGTACTTC. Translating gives CASSRQEGGGETQYF. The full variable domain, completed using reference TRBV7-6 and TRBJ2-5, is GAGVSQSPRYKVTKRGQDVALRCDPISGHVSLYWYRQALGQGPEFLTYFNYEAQQDKSGLPNDRFSAERPEGSISTLTIQRTEQRDSAMYRCASSRQEGGGETQYFGPGTRLLVL.

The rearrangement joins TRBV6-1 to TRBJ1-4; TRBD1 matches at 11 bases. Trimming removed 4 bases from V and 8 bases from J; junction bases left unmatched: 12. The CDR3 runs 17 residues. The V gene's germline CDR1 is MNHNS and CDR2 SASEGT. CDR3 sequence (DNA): TGTGCCAGCAGTGGCGAGGGACAGGGGGACGGGTACGAAAAACTGTTTTTT. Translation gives CASSGEGQGDGYEKLFF.

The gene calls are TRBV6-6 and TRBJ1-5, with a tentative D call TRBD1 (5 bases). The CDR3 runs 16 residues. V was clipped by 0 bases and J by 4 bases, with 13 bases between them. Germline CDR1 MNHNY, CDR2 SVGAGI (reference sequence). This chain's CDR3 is CASSYSVGASNQPQHF. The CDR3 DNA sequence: TGTGCCAGCAGTTACTCTGTAGGGGCGTCTAATCAGCCCCAGCATTTT.

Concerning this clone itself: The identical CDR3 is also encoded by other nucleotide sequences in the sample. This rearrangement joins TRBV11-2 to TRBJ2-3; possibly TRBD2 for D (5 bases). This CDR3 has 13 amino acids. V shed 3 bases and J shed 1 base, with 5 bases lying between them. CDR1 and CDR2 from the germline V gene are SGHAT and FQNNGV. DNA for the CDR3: TGTGCCAGCAGCTTTAGCGGCACAGATACGCAGTATTTT. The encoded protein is CASSFSGTDTQYF.

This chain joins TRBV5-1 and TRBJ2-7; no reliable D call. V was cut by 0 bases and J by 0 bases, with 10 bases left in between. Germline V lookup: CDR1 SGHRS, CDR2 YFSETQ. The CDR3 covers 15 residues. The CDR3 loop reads CASSLAQTSSYEQYF. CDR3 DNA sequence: TGCGCCAGCAGCTTGGCTCAAACGAGCTCCTACGAGCAGTACTTC. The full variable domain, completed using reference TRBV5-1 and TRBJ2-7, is KAGVTQTPRYLIKTRGQQVTLSCSPISGHRSVSWYQQTPGQGLQFLFEYFSETQRNKGNFPGRFSGRQFSNSRSEMNVSTLELGDSALYLCASSLAQTSSYEQYFGPGTRLTVT.

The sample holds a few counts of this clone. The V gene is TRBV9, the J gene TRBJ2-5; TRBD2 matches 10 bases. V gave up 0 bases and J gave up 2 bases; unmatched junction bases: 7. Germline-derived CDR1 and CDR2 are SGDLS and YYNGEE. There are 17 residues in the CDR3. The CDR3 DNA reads TGTGCCAGCAGCGTAGTGTCGGCTAGCGGGGGACAAGAGACCCAGTACTTC. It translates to CASSVVSASGGQETQYF.

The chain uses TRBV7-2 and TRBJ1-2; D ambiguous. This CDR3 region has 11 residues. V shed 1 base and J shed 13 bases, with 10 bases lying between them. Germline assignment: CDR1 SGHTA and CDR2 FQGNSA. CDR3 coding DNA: TGTGCCAGCAGCTTAGGGCAGGCAGGCACCTTC. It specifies CASSLGQAGTF.

The CDR3 region has the DNA TGTGCCCGCAAGGGCAGCCAAGAGACCCAGTACTTC. Translation gives CARKGSQETQYF. The chain joins TRBV21-1 to TRBJ2-5. TRBV21-1 is listed as a pseudogene. The CDR3 consists of 12 residues.

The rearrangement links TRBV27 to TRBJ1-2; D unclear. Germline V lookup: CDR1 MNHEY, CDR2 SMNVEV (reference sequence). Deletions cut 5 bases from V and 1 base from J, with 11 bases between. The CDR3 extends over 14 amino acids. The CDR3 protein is CASSPRALNYGYTF. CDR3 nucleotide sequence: TGTGCCAGCAGTCCGAGGGCTCTTAACTATGGCTACACCTTC.

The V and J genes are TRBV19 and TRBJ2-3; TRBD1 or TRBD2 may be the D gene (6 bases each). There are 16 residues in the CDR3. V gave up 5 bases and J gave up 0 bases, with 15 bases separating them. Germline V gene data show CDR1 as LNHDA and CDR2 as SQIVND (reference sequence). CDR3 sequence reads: CASSAWGAGSTDTQYF. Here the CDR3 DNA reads TGTGCCAGTAGTGCCTGGGGGGCCGGGAGCACAGATACGCAGTATTTT.

Here the CDR3 DNA reads TGTGCCAGCAGCCGACAGGGGGAAAATGAGCAGTTCTTC. Amino acid sequence: CASSRQGENEQFF. The chain uses TRBV4-2 and TRBJ2-1; TRBD1 matches 9 bases. J gave up 7 bases and V 4 bases, and 2 bases lay outside the gene matches. The CDR3 is made up of 13 amino acids. Germline V gene data show CDR1 as LGHNA and CDR2 as YNFKEQ.

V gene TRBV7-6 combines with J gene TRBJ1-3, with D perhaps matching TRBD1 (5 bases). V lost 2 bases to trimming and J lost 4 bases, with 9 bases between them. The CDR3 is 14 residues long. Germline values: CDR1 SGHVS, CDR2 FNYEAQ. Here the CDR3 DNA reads TGTGCCAGCAGCTTACAGGGCGGGGGAAACACCATATATTTT. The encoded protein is CASSLQGGGNTIYF.

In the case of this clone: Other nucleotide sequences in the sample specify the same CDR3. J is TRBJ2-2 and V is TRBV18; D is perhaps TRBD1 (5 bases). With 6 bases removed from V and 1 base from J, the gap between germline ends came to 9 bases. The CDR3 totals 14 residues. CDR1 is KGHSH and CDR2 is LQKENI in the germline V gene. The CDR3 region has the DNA TGTGCCAGCTCCCGTGGACAGAACACCGGGGAGCTGTTTTTT. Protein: CASSRGQNTGELFF.

CDR3 sequence (DNA): TGTGCCAGCAGTTACTCGTCGAAGGGTTCCTATGGCTACACCTTC. This encodes CASSYSSKGSYGYTF. The rearrangement uses TRBV6-5 and TRBJ1-2, with unresolved D. The CDR3 sequence is 15 residues long. Per germline, CDR1 MNHEY and CDR2 SVGAGI. V lost 0 bases, J lost 4 bases, and 12 bases lay in between.

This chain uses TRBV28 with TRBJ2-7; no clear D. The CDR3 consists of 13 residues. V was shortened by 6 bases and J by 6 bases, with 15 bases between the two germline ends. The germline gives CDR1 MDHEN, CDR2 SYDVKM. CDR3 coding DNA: TGTGCCAGCAGCCCCACGGCTACTGGCGAGCAGTACTTC. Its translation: CASSPTATGEQYF.

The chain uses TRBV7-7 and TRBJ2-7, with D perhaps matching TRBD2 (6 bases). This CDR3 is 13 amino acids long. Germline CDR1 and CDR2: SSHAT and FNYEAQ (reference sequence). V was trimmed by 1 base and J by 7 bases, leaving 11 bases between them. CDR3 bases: TGTGCCAGCAGCTTAGTTGAGGCGGGGGAGCAGTACTTC. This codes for CASSLVEAGEQYF. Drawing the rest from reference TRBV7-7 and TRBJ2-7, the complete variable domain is GAGVSQSPRYKVTKRGQDVTLRCDPISSHATLYWYQQALGQGPEFLTYFNYEAQPDKSGLPSDRFSAERPEGSISTLTIQRTEQRDSAMYRCASSLVEAGEQYFGPGTRLTVT.

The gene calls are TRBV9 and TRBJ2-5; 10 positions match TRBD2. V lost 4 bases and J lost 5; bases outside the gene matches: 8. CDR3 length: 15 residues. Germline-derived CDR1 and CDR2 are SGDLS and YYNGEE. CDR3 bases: TGTGCCAGCAGCAAAGCCGGGACTAGCGACGAGACCCAGTACTTC. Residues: CASSKAGTSDETQYF.